The sample holds many counts of the clone carrying this T cell receptor beta chain. The antigen is not known. Investigators prepared the TCR beta libraries by applying iRepertoire HTBI primers and Arm-PCR of CDR3 regions. TCRdb called the multiplex PCR reads again in MiXCR, with one record for every CDR3 protein. The table records 200,000 to 250,000 distinct CDR3 sequences, about 18% of them present only once. This specimen comes from a study of regulatory T cells in long-lasting Graves disease. Overall study results and limits: Researchers reported studying only peripheral blood, not thyroid tissue. Persistent patients shared more public clonotypes (over 2,500) than new patients (about 1,000). Those with persistent Graves' had less TCR diversity than newly diagnosed patients.

V lost 4 bases and J lost 2; bases outside the gene matches: 2. The CDR3 has 15 amino acids. CDR1 KGHSH and CDR2 LQKENI come from the germline V gene. The time point: newly diagnosed GD, antithyroid drugs for less than 3 months. RNA from PBMCs was the source of the TCR library. The sequenced sample was peripheral blood mononuclear cells (PBMCs), obtained at new diagnosis, from a patient treated with antithyroid drugs. The chain recombines TRBV18 with TRBJ2-1; 10 nucleotides line up with TRBD2. The origin of this receptor is a female donor with Graves disease. The CDR3 DNA reads TGTGCCAGCTCACTTACTAGCGGGACCTACAATGAGCAGTTCTTC. It translates to CASSLTSGTYNEQFF.